This TCR beta chain was retrieved from a study of T cells expressing NK-cell markers (dated by TCRdb to about 2020). Some background on the complete study: Three sorted T-cell subsets (CD3+CD56+NKG2C+, CD3+CD56+NKG2C- and CD3+CD56-NKG2C+) from fewer than 10 donors had their TCR beta-chain repertoires profiled. The study sequenced eight donors, all healthy volunteers chosen at random: three men and five women. The libraries were sequenced on Illumina HiSeq 2000/2500, MiSeq or NextSeq, producing 2 x 150 bp reads. Of the eight sequenced donors, seven were found to be HCMV-seropositive and one was found to be HCMV-seronegative.

Comments on this clonotype: Which antigen it targets is not known.

Taken from the germline V gene, the CDR1 and CDR2 loops are LGHNA and YNFKEQ. The CDR3, from cysteine to phenylalanine, totals 14 residues. DNA is not on record. HCMV-specific IgG was detected in serum with a commercial ELISA kit to determine HCMV serostatus. Ficoll density gradient centrifugation was used to isolate peripheral blood mononuclear cells from blood. General findings and caveats noted by the study authors: In roughly 6 donors, the dominant CD3+CD56+NKG2C+ clonotypes were among the top 10 CD8+ clonotypes and accounted for roughly 1.0-8% of CD8+ T cells. Whether the expanded NKG2C-expressing T cell clones were specific for HCMV antigens remained unclear. Those dominant clonotypes were again the most abundant among CD3+CD56-NKG2C+ cells in four donors, at about 25-60.1%.

The sample was run on an Illumina HiSeq 2000. The TCR beta cDNA libraries were made using 5'RACE template switching, a step that added both a universal primer site and unique molecular identifiers. cDNA synthesis was primed from the TCR beta constant segment and was followed by two successive PCR amplification steps. As for the original processing: MIGEC was used to demultiplex reads and group the reads by UMI, and MiTCR was used to assemble and quantify clonotypes. To exclude erroneous sequences, any TCR cDNA sequence not supported by at least two reads was discarded. Downstream repertoire analysis used the tcR package, and clonotypes were matched across fractions by CDR3 nucleotide sequence plus V segment. VDJmatch was used to annotate antigen specificity against VDJdb, with one amino acid substitution allowed in CDR3. Following reprocessing of the reads by TCRdb, the data hold one row per CDR3 protein sequence and no DNA is available. TCRdb, not the authors, supplied the V and J calls. In this sample's table one finds approximately 380,000 distinct CDR3 sequences. The leading ten clones occupy around 5% of the sample.

The rearranged chain carries TRBV4-2 and TRBJ1-5; absent DNA, TCRdb's TRBD1 call cannot be checked. The sequence derives from a man between 18 and 69 years old in good health. The sequenced material came from blood T cells: a sorted CD56 or NKG2C T cell subset, CD4+ or CD8+ T cells, or bulk PBMC T cells (not recorded which). CDR3 region: CASSFQGSNQPQHF.